These 23 T cell receptor beta chains were all obtained from the same sample, sequenced in a study of beta chain features in type 1 diabetes. As every portion of the isolated RNA was reverse transcribed, the sequencing read expressed TCRB transcripts. This table comes from immunoSEQ multiplex PCR, and its TCRdb copy is limited to in-frame clones, with some not included. The sample lists around 170,000 clones, approximately 9.1% occurring once. The sample taken for sequencing was central memory CD4+ T cells from blood. These receptors all stem from a woman aged 18-29 years in good health.

This clone was seen a few times. The chain employs TRBV7-8 and TRBJ2-3; 7 nucleotides align to TRBD1. The CDR3 runs 17 residues. CDR1 and CDR2 from the germline V gene are SGHVS and FQNEAQ. J lost 0 bases, V lost 3 bases, and 9 bases had no gene match. This CDR3 is CASSLSPWGQSTDTQYF. Written as DNA, the CDR3 is TGTGCCAGCAGCTTGTCCCCCTGGGGACAGAGCACAGATACGCAGTATTTT.

The CDR3 protein is CASSRGSTGNNQPQHF. The CDR3 nucleotides are TGTGCCAGCTCCCGAGGCTCGACAGGAAACAATCAGCCCCAGCATTTT. The V call is TRBV18, the J call TRBJ1-5; tentative D call: TRBD1 (6 bases). CDR1 and CDR2 (germline): KGHSH, LQKENI. V was trimmed by 6 bases and J by 3 bases, leaving 18 bases between them. This CDR3 has 16 residues.

The V call is TRBV27, the J call TRBJ2-4; D is perhaps TRBD2 (5 bases). This CDR3 spans 18 amino acids. Germline V gene lookup returns CDR1 MNHEY and CDR2 SMNVEV (reference sequence). The V end was cut by 4 bases, the J end by 0 bases, with 19 bases between. CDR3 loop: CASSSRRGRPLAKNIQYF. DNA of the CDR3: TGTGCCAGCAGTTCTCGTCGAGGGCGACCGCTAGCCAAAAACATTCAGTACTTC.

This clone was found a few times. The rearrangement joins TRBV6-5 to TRBJ2-1, with D possibly matching TRBD2 (5 bases). Germline V gene sequence: CDR1 MNHEY, CDR2 SVGAGI. V lost 2 bases and J lost 9, with 17 bases in between. The CDR3 is 15 amino acids. The CDR3 DNA reads TGTGCCAGCAGTTACGGAGGAATGATGGATAGTGAGCAGTTCTTC. This translates into CASSYGGMMDSEQFF.

This clone was seen more than once but under ten times. CDR3 sequence: CASSQVLVRDREAFF. The CDR3 DNA sequence: TGCGCCAGCAGCCAAGTCCTGGTGAGGGACAGGGAAGCTTTCTTT. The chain employs TRBV4-1 and TRBJ1-1, with TRBD1 identical over 8 bases. The CDR3 is made up of 15 amino acids. Unmatched junction bases numbered 9, after V lost 1 base and J lost 8 bases. Germline CDR1 and CDR2: MGHRA and YSYEKL.

The chain employs TRBV29-1 and TRBJ1-4; TRBD1 aligns across 8 bases. Germline-derived CDR1 and CDR2 are SQVTM and ANQGSEA. V dropped 7 bases and J dropped 8; count of bases not matched to a gene: 9. The CDR3 sequence is 13 residues long. The CDR3 reads CSAGRTGREKLFF. The DNA of the CDR3 is TGCAGCGCCGGCAGGACAGGGAGAGAAAAACTGTTTTTT.

This clone was detected only a few times. The genes are TRBV30 and TRBJ2-7; TRBD2 agrees at 14 bases. CDR3 length equals 13 residues. CDR1 and CDR2 (germline): GTSNPN, SVGIG (reference sequence). The CDR3 bases are TGTGATGAGGAGGGACTAGCGGGAGAAGAGCAGTACTTC. Its protein is CDEEGLAGEEQYF.

This clone was seen many times. V and J are TRBV7-9 and TRBJ2-5, with D possibly TRBD2 on 6 matching bases. Trimming stripped 3 bases from V and 1 base from J, with 15 bases between. CDR1 and CDR2 from the germline V gene are SEHNR and FQNEAQ (reference sequence). The CDR3 has 16 residues. The CDR3 DNA follows: TGTGCCAGCAGCTTTCGTGGGGGACTTTTCCAAGAGACCCAGTACTTC. It encodes CASSFRGGLFQETQYF.

The chain couples TRBV5-1 to TRBJ2-5; 7 nucleotides match TRBD2. The length of the CDR3 is 16 residues. Per germline, CDR1 SGHRS and CDR2 YFSETQ. The J segment lost 2 bases and the V segment lost 0 bases, leaving 7 bases of the junction unmatched. The CDR3 region has the DNA TGCGCCAGCAGCTTGGGCCTGGGAGCGGGGCAAGAGACCCAGTACTTC. Protein product: CASSLGLGAGQETQYF. Complete variable domain (other parts from reference TRBV5-1 and TRBJ2-5): KAGVTQTPRYLIKTRGQQVTLSCSPISGHRSVSWYQQTPGQGLQFLFEYFSETQRNKGNFPGRFSGRQFSNSRSEMNVSTLELGDSALYLCASSLGLGAGQETQYFGPGTRLLVL.

This clone was seen more than once but under ten times. This rearrangement joins TRBV29-1 to TRBJ2-1; D gene unclear. CDR3 length: 13 residues. Germline values: CDR1 SQVTM, CDR2 ANQGSEA. V was trimmed by 4 bases and J by 2 bases, leaving 9 bases between them. CDR3 nucleotides: TGCAGCGTTGGTCTATCCCCCTACAATGAGCAGTTCTTC. It yields the protein CSVGLSPYNEQFF.

The table lists this clone with a few counts. The rearrangement uses TRBV7-8 and TRBJ2-7, with D possibly matching TRBD1 (6 bases). CDR1 is SGHVS, CDR2 FQNEAQ, per germline. Trimming took off 5 bases at V and 1 base at J, with 9 bases between the two ends. This CDR3 has 13 amino acids. In DNA, the CDR3 is TGTGCCAGCAGCACAGACAGGTCCTACGAGCAGTACTTC. Translated: CASSTDRSYEQYF.

This rearrangement joins TRBV7-9 to TRBJ1-6; no definite D call. This CDR3 spans 14 amino acids. Germline CDR1 SEHNR, CDR2 FQNEAQ (reference sequence). Trimming took off 5 bases at V and 8 bases at J, with 13 bases between the two ends. CDR3 sequence reads: CASSLHSGDSPLHF. The CDR3 coding sequence is TGTGCCAGCAGCCTTCACTCGGGTGATTCACCCCTCCACTTT.

This clone was recorded a few times. V usage is TRBV5-1 and J usage is TRBJ2-7; D perhaps matches TRBD2 (5 bases). The ends were cut back, 1 base at V and 3 bases at J, with 11 bases in the middle. The CDR3 length is 14 residues. Germline CDR1 reads SGHRS; CDR2 reads YFSETQ. CDR3 coding DNA: TGCGCCAGCAGCTTGCCTAGCCGGCGCTACGAGCAGTACTTC. Translating it yields CASSLPSRRYEQYF.

The rearrangement links TRBV5-6 to TRBJ2-7, with D tentatively TRBD1 (6 bases). V was trimmed by 1 base and J by 0 bases, leaving 20 bases between them. In germline, CDR1 is SGHDT, CDR2 YYEEEE. The CDR3 is 18 residues long. The CDR3 sequence: CASSLRGRWGQSSYEQYF. In nucleotides, the CDR3 is TGTGCCAGCAGCTTGCGGGGACGATGGGGGCAGAGCTCCTACGAGCAGTACTTC.

The CDR3 protein is CASSSLRESYGYTF. The CDR3 region has the DNA TGTGCCAGCAGTTCTCTCCGAGAGAGCTATGGCTACACCTTC. The J gene is TRBJ1-2, the V gene TRBV6-5; D remains unclear. Trimming cost V 4 bases and J 4 bases, with 13 bases left between them. The CDR3 is made up of 14 amino acids. Germline assignment: CDR1 MNHEY and CDR2 SVGAGI.

The chain is built from TRBV30 and TRBJ2-1, with 7 bases lining up with TRBD2. The length of the CDR3 is 14 residues. CDR1 and CDR2 (germline): GTSNPN, SVGIG (reference sequence). Trimming cost V 1 base and J 4 bases; bases outside gene matches: 4. For the CDR3, the DNA is TGTGCCTGGAGTGGCGGGAGTGGTTACAATGAGCAGTTCTTC. Residues: CAWSGGSGYNEQFF.

This chain uses TRBV5-1 with TRBJ1-2; D is unresolved. This CDR3 spans 11 amino acids. CDR1 SGHRS and CDR2 YFSETQ come from the germline V gene. Trimming left V 0 bases short and J 8 bases short, with 5 bases between. The CDR3 sequence is CASSLDTGYTF. CDR3 nucleotide sequence: TGCGCCAGCAGCTTGGACACGGGCTACACCTTC.

The chain couples TRBV5-1 to TRBJ1-4; possible D gene TRBD1, 6 bases. CDR1 and CDR2 (germline): SGHRS, YFSETQ. The V and J ends lost 1 base and 8 bases respectively, with 9 bases between them. CDR3 length: 13 amino acids. CDR3 coding DNA: TGCGCCAGCAGCTTGACAGGGACGGAAAAACTGTTTTTT. This sequence encodes CASSLTGTEKLFF.

This clone was picked up many times. The chain employs TRBV10-3 and TRBJ2-2; D perhaps matches TRBD2 (5 bases). Trimming took off 8 bases at V and 4 bases at J, with 11 bases between the two ends. From germline, CDR1 is ENHRY and CDR2 SYGVKD. CDR3 length: 13 amino acids. CDR3 in amino acids: CAIGLQSTGELFF. The CDR3 DNA reads TGTGCCATCGGACTTCAAAGCACCGGGGAGCTGTTTTTT.

The table lists this clone with a few counts. The chain joins TRBV4-1 to TRBJ2-7; TRBD1 matches 8 bases. The CDR3 is 16 amino acids. Looked up from germline, CDR1 is MGHRA and CDR2 is YSYEKL. The V segment lost 0 bases and the J segment 5 bases; nucleotides outside the gene matches: 9. This CDR3 is CASSQDFRTGIHEQYF. The CDR3 bases are TGCGCCAGCAGCCAAGACTTCAGGACAGGGATCCACGAGCAGTACTTC.

In its sample, this clone was seen a few times. The CDR3 DNA follows: TGTGCCAGCAGCTTTACCGGGACAGGGGAATCACCCCTCCACTTT. Protein product: CASSFTGTGESPLHF. V gene TRBV7-2 combines with J gene TRBJ1-6; 10 nucleotides match TRBD1. Germline V gene lookup returns CDR1 SGHTA and CDR2 FQGNSA. V gave up 3 bases and J gave up 10 bases; unmatched junction bases: 6. The CDR3 spans 15 residues.

There are a few counts of this clone. The chain links TRBV4-3 to TRBJ2-1; TRBD2 is a possible D gene (6 bases). Trimming removed 0 bases from V and 0 bases from J, with 12 bases in between. The CDR3 has 17 amino acids. CDR1 is LGHNA, CDR2 YSLEER, per germline. DNA of the CDR3: TGCGCCAGCAGCCAAGATGTGGCGGGAAGCTCCTACAATGAGCAGTTCTTC. Encoded protein: CASSQDVAGSSYNEQFF.

V is TRBV4-1 and J is TRBJ1-4; tentatively, D is TRBD1 (6 bases). In germline, CDR1 is MGHRA, CDR2 YSYEKL. V lost 5 bases, J lost 2 bases, and 24 bases lay in between. The CDR3 runs to 19 residues. The chain's CDR3 is CASSNGRGGRSGTNEKLFF. CDR3 in DNA: TGCGCCAGCAGCAATGGGCGAGGGGGTCGGAGCGGCACTAATGAAAAACTGTTTTTT.